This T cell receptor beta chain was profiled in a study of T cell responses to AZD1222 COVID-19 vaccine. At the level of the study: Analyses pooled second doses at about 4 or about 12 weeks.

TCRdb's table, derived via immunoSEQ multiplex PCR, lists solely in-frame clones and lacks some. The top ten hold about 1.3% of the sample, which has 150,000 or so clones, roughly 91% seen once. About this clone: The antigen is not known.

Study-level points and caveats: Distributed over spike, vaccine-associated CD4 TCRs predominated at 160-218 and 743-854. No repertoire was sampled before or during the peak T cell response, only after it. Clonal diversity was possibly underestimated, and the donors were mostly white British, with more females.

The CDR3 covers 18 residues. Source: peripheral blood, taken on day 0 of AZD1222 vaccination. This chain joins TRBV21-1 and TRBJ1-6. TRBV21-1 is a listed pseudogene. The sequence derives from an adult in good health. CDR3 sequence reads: CASSKNREFYSYNSPLHF. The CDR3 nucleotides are TGTGCCAGCAGCAAAAATAGGGAGTTTTACTCCTATAATTCACCCCTCCACTTT.